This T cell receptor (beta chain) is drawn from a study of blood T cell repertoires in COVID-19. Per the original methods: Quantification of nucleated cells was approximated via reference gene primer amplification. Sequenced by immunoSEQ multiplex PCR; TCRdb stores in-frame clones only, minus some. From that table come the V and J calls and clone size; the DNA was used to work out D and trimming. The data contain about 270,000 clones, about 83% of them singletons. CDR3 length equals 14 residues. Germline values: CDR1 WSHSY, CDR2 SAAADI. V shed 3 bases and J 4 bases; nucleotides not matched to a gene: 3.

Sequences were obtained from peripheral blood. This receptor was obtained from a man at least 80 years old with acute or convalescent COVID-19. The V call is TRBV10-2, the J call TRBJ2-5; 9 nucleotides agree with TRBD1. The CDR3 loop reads CASSEDRGRETQYF. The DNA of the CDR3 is TGCGCCAGCAGTGAAGACAGGGGGAGAGAGACCCAGTACTTC.